The 32 T cell receptor beta chains below come from one sample, sequenced in a study of T-cell reconstitution after alpha-beta-depleted transplantation in children. During its preparation, the TCRbeta library received unique molecular identifiers. TCRdb re-derived calls from the PCR reads in MiXCR, one entry per CDR3 protein. The table lists fewer than 1 million distinct CDR3 sequences, 16% of them singletons. The starting material was PBMCs, mostly from graft donor cells, obtained 360 days after TCRalphabeta/CD19-depleted stem cell transplant. The receptors stem from a male patient younger than 18 who had a stem cell transplant for acute lymphoblastic leukemia, so the T cells may come from the graft donor.

The chain recombines TRBV15 with TRBJ2-7, with unresolved D. CDR1 LNHNV and CDR2 YYDKDF come from the germline V gene (reference sequence). Trimming removed 6 bases at V and 0 bases at J, with 12 bases between. This CDR3 contains 14 residues. The CDR3 here is CATSYSRSSYEQYF. As DNA, the CDR3 is TGTGCCACCAGTTATAGCCGGAGCTCCTACGAGCAGTACTTC.

The chain employs TRBV5-1 and TRBJ2-7; 7 bases agree with TRBD2. The CDR3 sequence is 15 residues long. With 5 bases clipped from V and 7 bases from J, the junction kept 15 bases outside the gene matches. CDR1 is SGHRS and CDR2 is YFSETQ in the germline V gene. CDR3: CASSFGRTGGREQYF. The CDR3 DNA reads TGCGCCAGCAGTTTTGGCAGGACCGGGGGGAGGGAGCAGTACTTC.

The gene calls are TRBV7-9 and TRBJ2-5; D unresolved. Germline assignment: CDR1 SEHNR and CDR2 FQNEAQ (reference sequence). The CDR3 loop spans 16 amino acids. V lost 0 bases and J lost 1, with 12 bases in between. The CDR3 here is CASSLAGPKGQETQYF. Here the CDR3 DNA reads TGTGCCAGCAGCTTAGCGGGCCCGAAGGGCCAAGAGACCCAGTACTTC. Combining the CDR3 with reference TRBV7-9 and TRBJ2-5 gives the whole variable domain DTGVSQNPRHKITKRGQNVTFRCDPISEHNRLYWYRQTLGQGPEFLTYFQNEAQLEKSRLLSDRFSAERPKGSFSTLEIQRTEQGDSAMYLCASSLAGPKGQETQYFGPGTRLLVL.

This clonotype was detected a few times. This sequence joins TRBV5-1 and TRBJ2-1; 12 nucleotides agree with TRBD2. The germline V gene has CDR1 SGHRS and CDR2 YFSETQ. The ends lost 3 bases at V and 0 bases at J; junction bases unmatched: 7. The CDR3 runs to 18 residues. Here the CDR3 DNA reads TGCGCCAGCAGCTCGACTAGCGGGAGCTCGAGCTCCTACAATGAGCAGTTCTTC. It yields the protein CASSSTSGSSSSYNEQFF.

In its sample, this clonotype was seen a few times. The chain recombines TRBV28 with TRBJ2-3; D uncertain. The length of the CDR3 is 16 residues. The ends were cut back, 6 bases at V and 7 bases at J, with 23 bases in the middle. CDR1 and CDR2 from the germline V gene are MDHEN and SYDVKM. CDR3 coding DNA: TGTGCCAGCAGGCGTCTTACAAGTGAGGCGGCCCATACGCAGTATTTT. Translated, it gives CASRRLTSEAAHTQYF.

This clonotype has only a few counts. The chain carries TRBV5-1 and TRBJ2-7; the match to TRBD2 covers 12 bases. CDR3 length: 17 residues. The V and J ends lost 4 bases and 4 bases, in that order; junction bases with no gene match: 12. The germline V gene has CDR1 SGHRS and CDR2 YFSETQ. The CDR3 DNA sequence: TGCGCCAGCAGCATCGGACTAGCGGGACGCCCCGGGTACGAGCAGTACTTC. Translated: CASSIGLAGRPGYEQYF.

The table lists this clonotype with many counts. The chain is built from TRBV7-8 and TRBJ2-1; 8 nucleotides agree with TRBD1. The CDR3 extends over 18 amino acids. J lost 7 bases, V lost 1 base, and 15 bases had no gene match. CDR1 SGHVS and CDR2 FQNEAQ come from the germline V gene. The CDR3 loop is CASSLEPRWAGGLNEQFF. As DNA, the CDR3 is TGTGCCAGCAGCTTAGAACCTCGATGGGCAGGGGGCTTAAATGAGCAGTTCTTC.

J is TRBJ2-5 and V is TRBV5-1, with 10 bases aligning to TRBD2. V was clipped by 4 bases and J by 0 bases; unmatched bases: 18. Looked up from germline, CDR1 is SGHRS and CDR2 is YFSETQ. The CDR3 is 20 amino acids. The CDR3 DNA reads as TGCGCCAGCAGCCCCTTCGGACAGGGAGCAGGACTAGCGGACCAAGAGACCCAGTACTTC. Amino acid sequence: CASSPFGQGAGLADQETQYF.

The gene calls are TRBV21-1 and TRBJ2-7; whether TRBD1, the table's D call, matches the DNA was not checked. TRBV21-1 is labeled a pseudogene. There are 17 residues in the CDR3. CDR3 amino acids: CATPIVLWERSSYEQYF. CDR3 nucleotides: TGTGCCACCCCCATAGTTTTGTGGGAAAGGAGCTCCTACGAGCAGTACTTC.

This clonotype occurred many times. The genes are TRBV12-3 or TRBV12-4 and TRBJ2-3; 8 nucleotides align to TRBD2. This CDR3 is 14 amino acids long. V dropped 3 bases and J dropped 4; count of bases not matched to a gene: 3. The CDR3 region is CASSLDGRADTQYF. In DNA form, the CDR3 reads TGTGCCAGCAGTTTGGACGGGAGGGCAGATACGCAGTATTTT.

The sample holds many counts of this clonotype. The chain employs TRBV5-1 and TRBJ2-2; tentatively, D is TRBD2 (7 bases). V dropped 3 bases and J dropped 1 base, with 13 bases sitting between them. This CDR3 is 16 amino acids long. Germline V gives CDR1 SGHRS, CDR2 YFSETQ. CDR3 region: CASSWGGQLNTGELFF. The DNA of the CDR3 is TGCGCCAGCAGCTGGGGGGGGCAACTGAACACCGGGGAGCTGTTTTTT.

The J gene is TRBJ2-7, the V gene TRBV7-2; 9 nucleotides agree with TRBD2. The CDR3 consists of 15 residues. After removal of 2 bases from V and 3 bases from J, the junction contained 5 bases not matched to a gene. From germline, CDR1 is SGHTA and CDR2 FQGNSA. The CDR3 protein is CASSLPVAGDYEQYF. Here the CDR3 DNA reads TGTGCCAGCAGCTTACCGGTAGCGGGGGACTACGAGCAGTACTTC.

This clonotype was found a few times. The chain carries TRBV7-8 and TRBJ2-3; 7 bases are a match to TRBD2. The CDR3 length is 17 residues. CDR1 SGHVS and CDR2 FQNEAQ come from the germline V gene. Trimming took 3 bases from V and 2 from J; bases not matched to a gene: 11. The CDR3 protein is CASSFPRTRTPTDTQYF. The CDR3 coding sequence is TGTGCCAGCAGCTTCCCCAGGACTAGAACCCCCACAGATACGCAGTATTTT.

The CDR3 sequence: CASRDSGSGNTIYF. CDR3 DNA sequence: TGTGCCAGCAGGGATAGTGGCTCTGGAAACACCATATATTTT. This rearrangement joins TRBV25-1 to TRBJ1-3; D is ambiguous. The length of the CDR3 is 14 residues. V shed 6 bases and J shed 0 bases, with 9 bases lying between them. Germline CDR1 and CDR2: MGHDK and SYGVNS.

On this clonotype: Given the absence of the conserved phenylalanine or tryptophan at the CDR3 end, a read error is likely. The J gene is TRBJ1-4, the V gene TRBV12-5; weak D call: TRBD1 (6 bases). The CDR3 length is 14 residues. Trimming removed 5 bases from V and 8 bases from J, with 15 bases in between. Germline CDR1 reads LGHNT; CDR2 reads FRNRAP. The CDR3: CASGDGGQREKLFY. The CDR3 DNA sequence: TGTGCTAGTGGTGACGGGGGCCAGCGGGAAAAACTGTTTTAT.

This clonotype has only a few counts. The chain recombines TRBV6-5 with TRBJ2-3; 7 bases agree with TRBD2. V lost 4 bases and J lost 2; bases outside the gene matches: 6. Germline V gene sequence: CDR1 MNHEY, CDR2 SVGAGI. The CDR3 spans 15 residues. The CDR3 sequence is CASSWTRALTDTQYF. DNA of the CDR3: TGTGCCAGCAGTTGGACTAGGGCACTCACAGATACGCAGTATTTT.

The chain is built from TRBV20-1 and TRBJ1-2; a weak D match, TRBD1 (6 bases). The CDR3 loop spans 14 amino acids. Deletions cut 0 bases from V and 0 bases from J, with 8 bases between. Germline-derived CDR1 and CDR2 are DFQATT and SNEGSKA (reference sequence). CDR3 sequence: CSARDGQTNYGYTF. For the CDR3, the DNA is TGCAGTGCTAGAGATGGACAGACTAACTATGGCTACACCTTC.

This clonotype was recorded a few times. The gene calls are TRBV4-1 and TRBJ2-2, with a possible D match to TRBD2 (5 bases). V gave up 0 bases and J gave up 6 bases, with 11 bases separating them. Per the germline V gene, CDR1 is MGHRA and CDR2 is YSYEKL. The CDR3 extends over 15 amino acids. This chain's CDR3 is CASSQDGSGAGELFF. Written as DNA, the CDR3 is TGCGCCAGCAGCCAAGATGGGTCCGGGGCCGGGGAGCTGTTTTTT.

The sample holds many counts of this clonotype. The chain is built from TRBV12-5 and TRBJ2-5; D is undetermined. This CDR3 is 12 amino acids long. Deletions cut 5 bases from V and 3 bases from J, with 7 bases between. Germline V CDR1 and CDR2: LGHNT, FRNRAP. The chain's CDR3 is CASGRTKETQYF. CDR3 nucleotide sequence: TGTGCTAGTGGTCGGACCAAAGAGACCCAGTACTTC.

The rearrangement joins TRBV9 to TRBJ2-5, with unresolved D. The CDR3 covers 16 residues. V lost 0 bases and J 0 bases, leaving 12 bases between the germline ends. CDR1 and CDR2 (germline): SGDLS, YYNGEE. The CDR3 sequence is CASSVEHSGYQETQYF. CDR3 nucleotide sequence: TGTGCCAGCAGCGTAGAGCACTCTGGGTACCAAGAGACCCAGTACTTC.

V usage is TRBV12-3 or TRBV12-4 and J usage is TRBJ2-1; TRBD2 agrees at 8 bases. V trimming: 6 bases; J trimming: 8 bases; junction bases outside the gene matches: 6. The length of the CDR3 is 13 residues. This CDR3 reads CASRPGRAHEQFF. In DNA, the CDR3 is TGTGCCAGCAGGCCCGGGAGGGCCCATGAGCAGTTCTTC.

The table lists this clonotype with a few counts. The chain carries TRBV27 and TRBJ2-7, with D possibly TRBD1 on 6 matching bases. The germline V gene encodes CDR1 MNHEY and CDR2 SMNVEV (reference sequence). The CDR3 loop spans 15 amino acids. Trimming removed 6 bases from V and 0 bases from J, with 15 bases in between. The CDR3, as DNA: TGTGCCAGCAGCTCAAACAGGGCCATCTCCTACGAGCAGTACTTC. Its protein is CASSSNRAISYEQYF.

V is TRBV29-1 and J is TRBJ1-1; D call uncertain. V was trimmed by 5 bases and J by 4 bases, leaving 5 bases between them. Per the germline V gene, CDR1 is SQVTM and CDR2 is ANQGSEA. CDR3 length equals 10 residues. CDR3: CSVWGTEAFF. The CDR3 bases are TGCAGCGTTTGGGGCACTGAAGCTTTCTTT.

This clonotype has a handful of counts. The chain uses TRBV25-1 and TRBJ2-1; D is tentatively TRBD1 or TRBD2 (6 bases each). Germline V gene lookup returns CDR1 MGHDK and CDR2 SYGVNS. Trimming shortened V by 2 bases and J by 10 bases, and 15 bases separated the two germline ends. The CDR3 totals 14 residues. Here the CDR3 reads CASSEIGGQREQFF. The CDR3 DNA follows: TGTGCCAGCAGTGAAATAGGGGGGCAGAGGGAGCAGTTCTTC.

The chain uses TRBV7-9 and TRBJ2-5, with D perhaps matching TRBD2 (5 bases). The CDR3 has 14 residues. CDR1 and CDR2 (germline): SEHNR, FQNEAQ (reference sequence). Trimming cost V 1 base and J 5 bases, with 11 bases left between them. The CDR3 DNA reads as TGTGCCAGCAGCTTAGTTGTTAGCGCGGAGACCCAGTACTTC. This translates into CASSLVVSAETQYF.

The chain couples TRBV9 to TRBJ2-2, with 13 bases matching TRBD2. Germline loops: CDR1 SGDLS, CDR2 YYNGEE. The CDR3 sequence is 17 residues long. V lost 0 bases and J lost 5; bases outside the gene matches: 4. As DNA, the CDR3 is TGTGCCAGCAGCGTAGGACTAGCGGGGGGCAAGACCGGGGAGCTGTTTTTT. As protein: CASSVGLAGGKTGELFF. The whole variable domain, remainder taken from reference TRBV9 and TRBJ2-2, is DSGVTQTPKHLITATGQRVTLRCSPRSGDLSVYWYQQSLDQGLQFLIQYYNGEERAKGNILERFSAQQFPDLHSELNLSSLELGDSALYFCASSVGLAGGKTGELFFGEGSRLTVL.

The chain couples TRBV27 to TRBJ2-7; 8 positions match TRBD2. The tail of the sequence fits TRBJ2-1 better, so the J call may be wrong. This CDR3 spans 17 amino acids. From germline, CDR1 is MNHEY and CDR2 SMNVEV (reference sequence). The CDR3, as DNA: TGTGCCAGCAGTTTAAGCCCGCCGGGACTAGGAACCTACGAGCAGTTCTTC. This gives the protein CASSLSPPGLGTYEQFF.

This clonotype was detected only a few times. This rearrangement joins TRBV18 to TRBJ2-7; no clear D gene. The CDR3 totals 16 residues. CDR1 is KGHSH, CDR2 LQKENI, per germline. V lost 2 bases, J lost 2 bases, and 16 bases lay in between. The CDR3 bases are TGTGCCAGCTCACCAGGAGAAATCGCTATAGCCTACGAGCAGTACTTC. Encoded protein: CASSPGEIAIAYEQYF.

This clonotype was seen ten or more times. The rearrangement joins TRBV5-1 to TRBJ2-7; 7 bases match TRBD2. CDR3 size: 15 residues. Per germline, CDR1 SGHRS and CDR2 YFSETQ. J was trimmed by 0 bases and V by 4 bases; bases with no gene match: 7. The CDR3 reads CASSNREALSYEQYF. In nucleotides, the CDR3 is TGCGCCAGCAGCAATCGGGAGGCCCTCTCCTACGAGCAGTACTTC.

The gene calls are TRBV7-8 and TRBJ2-4; 7 bases fit TRBD1. The germline gives CDR1 SGHVS, CDR2 FQNEAQ. With 5 bases clipped from V and 0 bases from J, the junction kept 7 bases outside the gene matches. The CDR3 length is 16 residues. The CDR3 nucleotides are TGTGCCAGCAGCAAAAGGACAGGATTAGCCAAAAACATTCAGTACTTC. Translated, it gives CASSKRTGLAKNIQYF.

The chain carries TRBV7-9 and TRBJ2-5; D unclear. CDR3 length equals 13 residues. V gave up 1 base and J gave up 3 bases, with 6 bases separating them. Germline values: CDR1 SEHNR, CDR2 FQNEAQ (reference sequence). Here the CDR3 reads CASSLDVEETQYF. CDR3 bases: TGTGCCAGCAGCTTAGACGTCGAAGAGACCCAGTACTTC.

V and J are TRBV15 and TRBJ2-3, with 9 bases fitting TRBD2. The CDR3 runs 15 residues. CDR1 and CDR2 from the germline V gene are LNHNV and YYDKDF (reference sequence). V lost 2 bases, J lost 2 bases, and 2 bases stayed unmatched. CDR3 protein: CATSRTSGFTDTQYF. The CDR3 DNA follows: TGTGCCACCAGCAGAACTAGCGGGTTCACAGATACGCAGTATTTT.